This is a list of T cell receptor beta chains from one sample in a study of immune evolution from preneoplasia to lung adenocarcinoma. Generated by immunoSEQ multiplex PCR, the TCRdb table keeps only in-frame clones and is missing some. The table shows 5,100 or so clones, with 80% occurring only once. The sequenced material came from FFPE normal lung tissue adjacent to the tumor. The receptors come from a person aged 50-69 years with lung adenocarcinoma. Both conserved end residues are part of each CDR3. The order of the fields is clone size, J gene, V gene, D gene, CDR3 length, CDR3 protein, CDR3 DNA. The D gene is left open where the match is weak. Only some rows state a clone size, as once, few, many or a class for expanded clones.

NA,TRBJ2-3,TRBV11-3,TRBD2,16,CASSLIGTSGLDTQYF,TGTGCCAGCAGCTTAATTGGGACTAGCGGCTTGGATACGCAGTATTTT
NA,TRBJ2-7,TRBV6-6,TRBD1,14,CASSSRDSTYEQYF,TGTGCCAGCAGTTCCCGGGACAGTACCTACGAGCAGTACTTC
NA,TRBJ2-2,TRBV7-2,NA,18,CASSLSPGRSGYTGELFF,TGTGCCAGCAGCTTATCCCCGGGGCGGTCGGGGTATACCGGGGAGCTGTTTTTT
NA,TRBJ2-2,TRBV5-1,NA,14,CASSLGQADGELFF,TGCGCCAGCAGCTTGGGCCAGGCGGACGGGGAGCTGTTTTTT
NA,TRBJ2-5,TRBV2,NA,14,CASSEEGLRETQYF,TGTGCCAGCAGTGAAGAGGGCCTCAGAGAGACCCAGTACTTC
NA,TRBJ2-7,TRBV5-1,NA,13,CASSLGQRLGQYF,TGCGCCAGCAGCTTGGGACAGCGTCTAGGGCAGTACTTC
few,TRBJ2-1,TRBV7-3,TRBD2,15,CASSPGAGGNNEQFF,TGTGCCAGCAGCCCCGGAGCGGGAGGGAACAATGAGCAGTTCTTC
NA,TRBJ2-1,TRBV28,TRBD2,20,CASSPSSGRPGLVSYNEQFF,TGTGCCAGCAGTCCGTCCTCCGGACGGCCGGGACTAGTATCCTACAATGAGCAGTTCTTC
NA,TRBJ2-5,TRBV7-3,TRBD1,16,CASSLGTGGARETQYF,TGTGCCAGCAGTCTGGGGACAGGGGGCGCGAGAGAGACCCAGTACTTC
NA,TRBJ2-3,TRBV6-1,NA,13,CASSPEGSHTQYF,TGTGCCAGCAGCCCCGAGGGGAGCCATACGCAGTATTTT
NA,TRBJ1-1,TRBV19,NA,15,CASSIIPGAYTEAFF,TGTGCCAGTAGTATTATCCCGGGGGCGTACACTGAAGCTTTCTTT
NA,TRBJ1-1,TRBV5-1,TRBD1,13,CASSWDRRTEAFF,TGCGCCAGCAGCTGGGACAGGCGCACTGAAGCTTTCTTT
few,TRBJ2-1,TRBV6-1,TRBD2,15,CASRAGLAGHNEQFF,TGTGCCAGCAGGGCGGGACTAGCGGGCCACAATGAGCAGTTCTTC
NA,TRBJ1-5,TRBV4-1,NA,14,CASSPTGGNQPQHF,TGCGCCAGCAGCCCCACTGGGGGGAATCAGCCCCAGCATTTT
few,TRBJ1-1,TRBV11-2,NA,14,CASSATGRGTEAFF,TGTGCCAGCAGCGCCACAGGGCGAGGCACTGAAGCTTTCTTT
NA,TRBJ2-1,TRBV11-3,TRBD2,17,CASSLDTSTSGYNEQFF,TGTGCCAGCAGCTTAGATACATCGACTAGCGGTTACAATGAGCAGTTCTTC
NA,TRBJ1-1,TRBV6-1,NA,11,CATRSNTEAFF,TGTGCCACCCGGTCGAACACTGAAGCTTTCTTT
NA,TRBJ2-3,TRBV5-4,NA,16,CASSLELRQSTDTQYF,TGTGCCAGCAGCTTGGAGTTACGGCAGAGCACAGATACGCAGTATTTT
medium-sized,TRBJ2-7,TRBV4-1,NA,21,CASSLHVTAAALLQTTYEQYF,TGCGCCAGCAGCCTTCACGTGACAGCAGCCGCCCTTTTACAGACTACCTACGAGCAGTACTTC
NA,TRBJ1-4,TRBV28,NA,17,CASNVVGVSATNEKLFF,TGTGCCAGCAACGTGGTCGGAGTCTCCGCAACTAATGAAAAACTGTTTTTT
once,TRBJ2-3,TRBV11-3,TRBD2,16,CASSLSGLAETDTQYF,TGTGCCAGCAGCTTATCCGGACTAGCGGAAACAGATACGCAGTATTTT
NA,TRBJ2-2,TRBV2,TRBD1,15,CASSGQGANTGELFF,TGTGCCAGCAGTGGACAGGGGGCCAACACCGGGGAGCTGTTTTTT
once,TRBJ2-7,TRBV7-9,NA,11,CASSQSLEQYF,TGTGCCAGCAGCCAATCCCTGGAGCAGTACTTC
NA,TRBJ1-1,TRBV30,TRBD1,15,CAWKTQGALNTEAFF,TGTGCCTGGAAAACACAGGGGGCTCTGAACACTGAAGCTTTCTTT
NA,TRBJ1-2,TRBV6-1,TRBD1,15,CASSDPGTGGSGYTF,TGTGCCAGCAGTGATCCCGGGACAGGGGGCTCTGGCTACACCTTC
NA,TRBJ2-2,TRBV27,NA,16,CASSAPLAANTGELFF,TGTGCCAGCAGTGCCCCCTTAGCGGCGAACACCGGGGAGCTGTTTTTT
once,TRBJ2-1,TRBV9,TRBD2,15,CASSVEVGLGNEQFF,TGTGCCAGCAGCGTAGAGGTGGGACTAGGCAATGAGCAGTTCTTC
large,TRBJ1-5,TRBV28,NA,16,CASTTLGTSRDQPQHF,TGTGCCAGCACCACCTTGGGGACCTCCAGGGACCAGCCCCAGCATTTT
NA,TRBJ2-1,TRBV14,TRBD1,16,CASSPGRDRRDNEQFF,TGTGCCAGCAGCCCCGGCAGGGACAGGAGGGACAATGAGCAGTTCTTC
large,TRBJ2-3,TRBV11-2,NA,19,CASSPMGAYVEEFTDTQYF,TGTGCCAGCAGCCCAATGGGTGCCTATGTCGAAGAGTTCACAGATACGCAGTATTTT
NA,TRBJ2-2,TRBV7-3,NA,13,CASSIENTGELFF,TGTGCCAGCAGCATAGAAAACACCGGGGAGCTGTTTTTT
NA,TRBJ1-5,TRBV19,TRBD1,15,CASMGDRRVNQPQHF,TGTGCCAGTATGGGGGACAGGAGGGTCAATCAGCCCCAGCATTTT
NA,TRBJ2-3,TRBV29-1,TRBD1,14,CSVLRDRGWDTQYF,TGCAGCGTTCTAAGGGACAGGGGATGGGATACGCAGTATTTT